This T cell receptor (beta chain) was identified in a study of CD8+ T cells in alopecia areata. At the level of the study: Skin from roughly 6-13-month-old C3H/HeJ graft donors with spontaneous alopecia went to roughly 7-10-week-old female C3H/HeJ mice.

This clone was observed a few times. Its antigen is unidentified. Gene names refer to mouse genes. Sequencing ends 4 residues short of the CDR3 end; the germline J gene provides the rest. The same CDR3 arises from other DNA sequences in this sample as well. Cutaneous lymph node cells were pooled, and they were sorted using CD4, CD8alpha, NKG2D, NKG2ACE and other markers. The germline V gene has CDR1 NNHNN and CDR2 SYGAGS (reference sequence). V shed 10 bases and J shed 2 bases, with 14 bases lying between them. The CDR3 has 13 amino acids. RNA was extracted and reverse transcribed into cDNA as the sequencing template. Profiling relied on immunoSEQ multiplex PCR, and the TCRdb table lists in-frame clones only, not all of them. The data show 200,000 to 300,000 clones, with none appearing a single time. The study, taken as a whole, reports: Clonality was higher in lesional than normal scalp, especially in alopecia totalis/universalis. Relative to mice, TCR sharing across patients was less clear, a difference possibly HLA-related.

The clonotype was recovered from a C3H/HeJ mouse with alopecia areata. The strain's MHC haplotype is H2-k. Sequencing was performed on CD4+ T cells sorted from a lymph node. The V gene is TRBV13-2, the J gene TRBJ2-5; D is possibly TRBD1 (6 bases). The covered CDR3 bases are TGTGCCTCCGGAGGGACAACCCAAGAC. Translation gives CASGGTTQD. The CDR3 in full is CASGGTTQDTQYF.